The T cell receptor beta chain described here comes from a study of T cell changes during pregnancy in multiple sclerosis. Profiled with immunoSEQ multiplex PCR; TCRdb holds only in-frame clones, not every one. Of 36,000 or so clones listed, approximately 90% are singletons. The CDR3 is 11 amino acids. Looked up from germline, CDR1 is SGHVS and CDR2 is FQNEAQ. This receptor was identified in a female donor with multiple sclerosis, enrolled in a pregnancy study. The sample here was CD4+ T cells from peripheral blood mononuclear cells, taken in the first trimester of pregnancy. The rearrangement uses TRBV7-8 and TRBJ2-5; D gene unclear. With the DNA end fitting TRBJ2-7 better, the J assignment may be wrong. The CDR3 sequence: CASSPNYEQYF. The CDR3 nucleotides are TGTGCCAGCAGCCCTAACTACGAGCAGTACTTC.